This is a list of T cell receptor beta chains from one sample in a study of technical replicates of blood from a few donors. Libraries were prepared by immunoSEQ multiplex PCR; TCRdb keeps only in-frame clonotypes and omits some of them. In the table there are around 83,000 clones, 91% of which are singletons. Sequences were obtained from T cells isolated from PBMCs. Receptor source: a human donor in good health. Some clones in this sample may be carry-over from other donors' samples. Each CDR3 is given with its conserved first and last residue. D genes are given only for firm matches. Clone size is shown for a subset of rows, as once, few, many or a class of expanded clone.

>-|TRBV9|-|TRBJ1-1
TGTGCCAGCAGCGAGGGAGGGGGGGTCGACACTGAAGCTTTCTTT
CASSEGGGVDTEAFF
>-|TRBV18|-|TRBJ1-3
TGTGCCAGCTCACAAAGCAGGGGAATTGGAAACACCATATATTTT
CASSQSRGIGNTIYF
>TRBD1|TRBV9|-|TRBJ1-2
TGTGCCAGCAGCGTAGTTGGGACAGTAAACTATGGCTACACCTTC
CASSVVGTVNYGYTF
>TRBD1|TRBV13|-|TRBJ1-2
TGTGCCAGCAGGAGAGGGGGCGTAGAAGGCTACACCTTC
CASRRGGVEGYTF
>TRBD2|TRBV28|-|TRBJ2-5
TGTGCCAGCAGTTTTTGGTTTAGCGGGGCCCAAGAGACCCAGTACTTC
CASSFWFSGAQETQYF
>TRBD1|TRBV11-2|-|TRBJ2-3
TGTGCCAGCAGCAACGGACAGGGCACAGATACGCAGTATTTT
CASSNGQGTDTQYF
>-|TRBV6-5|-|TRBJ2-7
TGTGCCAGCGGAAGGCAGGGGATTTATTACGAGCAGTACTTC
CASGRQGIYYEQYF
>TRBD2|TRBV30|few|TRBJ2-3
TGTGCCTGGACTAGAGGAAGACTAGCCGCCGGGAGCACAGATACGCAGTATTTT
CAWTRGRLAAGSTDTQYF
>-|TRBV5-1|-|TRBJ2-7
TGCGCCAGCAGCTTGGCAGGGGCGAGCTACGAGCAGTACTTC
CASSLAGASYEQYF
>TRBD1|TRBV7-3|-|TRBJ2-1
TGTGCCAGCAGCTTGGAAATGACAGGGGGCTCCGACAATGAGCAGTTCTTC
CASSLEMTGGSDNEQFF
>TRBD2|TRBV9|-|TRBJ2-1
TGTGCCAGCAGCGTAGGAGCGGGACGTCATGAGCAGTTCTTC
CASSVGAGRHEQFF
>-|TRBV27|-|TRBJ2-2
TGTGCCAGCAGTTTTCTTCCCGGGGAGCTGTTTTTT
CASSFLPGELFF
>TRBD1|TRBV10-3|-|TRBJ2-7
TGTGCCACCTTGACGTACGGGACAGGGCCCAACGAGCAGTACTTC
CATLTYGTGPNEQYF
>TRBD2|TRBV2|-|TRBJ2-1
TGTGCCACAGTCCCGGGACTAGCGGGTGTTGAGCAGTTCTTC
CATVPGLAGVEQFF
>-|TRBV19|few|TRBJ1-1
TGTGCCAGTAGTCCCCGTTATATGAACACTGAAGCTTTCTTT
CASSPRYMNTEAFF
>-|TRBV9|-|TRBJ2-3
TGTGCCAGCAGCGTAGGGAGCGGAACTAGCACAGATACGCAGTATTTT
CASSVGSGTSTDTQYF
>TRBD1|TRBV19|-|TRBJ1-5
TGTGCCAGTAGGTGGACAGGGGGTCAGCCCCAGCATTTT
CASRWTGGQPQHF
>-|TRBV30|-|TRBJ2-7
TGTGCCTGGAATTCGGACAGCTCCTACGAGCAGTACTTC
CAWNSDSSYEQYF
>TRBD1|TRBV27|-|TRBJ2-7
TGTGCCAGCAGCAGGACAGGGGGCTCCTACGAGCAGTACTTC
CASSRTGGSYEQYF
>TRBD2|TRBV7-9|few|TRBJ2-3
TGTGCCAGCAGCTTAGGTGCTAGCGGGCTAGGGGATACGCAGTATTTT
CASSLGASGLGDTQYF
>-|TRBV2|-|TRBJ2-2
TGTGCCAGCAGTGAATGGGAGCCCGGGGAGCTGTTTTTT
CASSEWEPGELFF
>-|TRBV5-8|-|TRBJ2-6
TGTGCCAGCAGCCCAGGGTTTGGGGCCAACGTCCTGACTTTC
CASSPGFGANVLTF
>-|TRBV2|-|TRBJ2-7
TGTGCCACAGGGAACTCCTACGAGCAGTACTTC
CATGNSYEQYF
>-|TRBV7-8|-|TRBJ2-1
TGTGCCAGCAGCTTCCATATGTCACCTAGGCAGTTCTTC
CASSFHMSPRQFF
>TRBD1|TRBV28|-|TRBJ1-5
TGTGCCAGCAGTGAACCGGGACAGCTAAATCAGCCCCAGCATTTT
CASSEPGQLNQPQHF
>-|TRBV6-5|few|TRBJ1-5
TGTGCCACAGGACGGGGGGGAAGTCAGCCCCAGCATTTT
CATGRGGSQPQHF
>-|TRBV27|-|TRBJ2-1
TGTGCCAGCAGTTTACGGCGGGCCTCCTACAATGAGCAGTTCTTC
CASSLRRASYNEQFF
>TRBD1|TRBV18|-|TRBJ2-7
TGTGCCAGCTCTCCTGGACAGGGGGAAACCTACGAGCAGTACTTC
CASSPGQGETYEQYF
>TRBD1|TRBV25-1|-|TRBJ2-1
TGTGCCAGCAGTATGGACAGGGGGAATGAGCAGTTCTTC
CASSMDRGNEQFF
>-|TRBV10-3|-|TRBJ1-2
TGTGCCATCAGTGAGGTAGGAGAAATTGGCTACACCTTC
CAISEVGEIGYTF
>TRBD1|TRBV5-1|-|TRBJ1-1
TGCGCCAGCAGCTTTGGGGACAGGGGGTATGACACTGAAGCTTTCTTT
CASSFGDRGYDTEAFF
>TRBD1|TRBV7-8|-|TRBJ2-7
TGTGCCAGCAGCCCCAACGAAGGACAGGGGTGGTACGAGCAGTACTTC
CASSPNEGQGWYEQYF
>TRBD2|TRBV5-1|-|TRBJ2-7
TGCGCCAGCAGCTTAGGAGCGGGAGGGGAGCAGTACTTC
CASSLGAGGEQYF
>TRBD2|TRBV9|-|TRBJ2-5
TGTGCCAGCAGCCCCTGGGGGGGAGAAGAGACCCAGTACTTC
CASSPWGGEETQYF
>-|TRBV27|-|TRBJ1-5
TGTGCCAGCAGTCCGCAGGGGAATCAGCCCCAGCATTTT
CASSPQGNQPQHF
>TRBD1|TRBV25-1|once|TRBJ2-1
TGTGCCAGCAGTGATCCCGGACAGGCGGAGCAGTTCTTC
CASSDPGQAEQFF
>TRBD2|TRBV11-3|-|TRBJ2-7
TGTGCCAGCAGCTTAGGTGAAACACGGGCTAGCGGAGTCTCCTACGAGCAGTACTTC
CASSLGETRASGVSYEQYF
>TRBD2|TRBV11-1|-|TRBJ2-1
TGTGCCAGCAGCTTAGGATTAGCGGGGTCTGGCAGCTACAATGAGCAGTTCTTC
CASSLGLAGSGSYNEQFF
>-|TRBV7-2|-|TRBJ2-1
TGTGCCAGCAGCTTAAGTCTAGCGCTGGCCGCCGACAATGAGCAGTTCTTC
CASSLSLALAADNEQFF
>-|TRBV10-1|-|TRBJ1-1
TGCGCCAGCAGTGAGTCAGGAGGGGTCAAAGCTTTCTTT
CASSESGGVKAFF
>-|TRBV27|-|TRBJ2-7
TGTGCCAGCAGTTTTACACCATTCTACGAGCAGTACTTC
CASSFTPFYEQYF
>-|TRBV30|-|TRBJ1-2
TGTGCCTGGAGTGCCGGACAGGGCTACACCTTC
CAWSAGQGYTF
>TRBD1|TRBV29-1|-|TRBJ2-1
TGCAGCGCCCCGACAGGGAACAATGAGCAGTTCTTC
CSAPTGNNEQFF
>TRBD1|TRBV7-7|-|TRBJ2-5
TGTGCTAGCAGCCGGGACAGGGCTCAAGAGACCCAGTACTTC
CASSRDRAQETQYF
>-|TRBV2|-|TRBJ2-3
TGTGCCAGCAGTGGGCCAGGGAAGGTACCAGATACGCAGTATTTT
CASSGPGKVPDTQYF
>TRBD1|TRBV13|-|TRBJ2-7
TGTGCCAGCAGCACCTCACAGGGGCAGTACGAGCAGTACTTC
CASSTSQGQYEQYF
>-|TRBV7-8|-|TRBJ1-3
TGTGCCAGCAGCTCCAGTCTCGAGGGGGCTGGAAACACCATATATTTT
CASSSSLEGAGNTIYF
>-|TRBV9|-|TRBJ1-1
TGTGCCAGCAGCCCAGACAGATCTGAAGCTTTCTTT
CASSPDRSEAFF
>-|TRBV11-2|-|TRBJ1-2
TGTGCCAGCAGCCCGACCAGGGGCGCAGCGAGCTATGGCTACACCTTC
CASSPTRGAASYGYTF
>-|TRBV9|-|TRBJ2-7
TGTGCCAGCAGCGTATTCGCAGGTCTTGGCGAGCAGTACTTC
CASSVFAGLGEQYF
>-|TRBV7-9|once|TRBJ1-2
TGTGCCAGCAGCTTATCGGAGGGCTTGCATGGCTACACCTTC
CASSLSEGLHGYTF
>TRBD1|TRBV2|-|TRBJ2-7
TGTGCCAGCAGACCGGGACAGACCCTAGGCGAGCAGTACTTC
CASRPGQTLGEQYF
>TRBD2|TRBV11-2|-|TRBJ2-1
TGTGCCAGCAGTACCATCAGGACTAGCATTAATGAGCAGTTCTTC
CASSTIRTSINEQFF